A selection of T cell receptor beta chains follows, all from one sample in a study of OX40 agonist ivuxolimab in advanced cancers. Data came from immunoSEQ multiplex PCR; TCRdb stores just in-frame clones and leaves some out. The data contain some 86,000 clones, roughly 89% of them singletons. The sequenced sample was CD4+ or CD8+ T cells sorted from blood, obtained in a trial of the OX40 agonist ivuxolimab. All receptors derive from an adult with an advanced solid tumor such as melanoma, head and neck, liver or kidney cancer. CDR3s include the opening cysteine and the closing phenylalanine or tryptophan. Fields, in order: D gene, J gene, clone size, CDR3 length, V gene, CDR3 protein, CDR3 DNA. A D gene is named only where the DNA matches it firmly. Clone size is shown for a subset of rows, as once, few, many or a class of expanded clone.

D gene: -; J gene: TRBJ2-5; clone size: -; CDR3 length: 13; V gene: TRBV6-6; CDR3 protein: CASSYLGGETQYF; CDR3 DNA: TGTGCCAGCAGTTATTTGGGTGGAGAGACCCAGTACTTC
D gene: TRBD1; J gene: TRBJ2-7; clone size: -; CDR3 length: 14; V gene: TRBV6-5; CDR3 protein: CASRQPGQGYEQYF; CDR3 DNA: TGTGCCAGCAGGCAACCGGGACAGGGGTACGAGCAGTACTTC
D gene: TRBD1; J gene: TRBJ1-1; clone size: -; CDR3 length: 17; V gene: TRBV7-9; CDR3 protein: CASSLRGRGRLNTEAFF; CDR3 DNA: TGTGCCAGCAGCTTAAGGGGAAGGGGGCGACTGAACACTGAAGCTTTCTTT
D gene: TRBD1; J gene: TRBJ1-2; clone size: -; CDR3 length: 14; V gene: TRBV12-5; CDR3 protein: CASGLGGQSYGYTF; CDR3 DNA: TGTGCTAGTGGTTTGGGGGGACAGAGCTATGGCTACACCTTC
D gene: TRBD2; J gene: TRBJ2-7; clone size: -; CDR3 length: 15; V gene: TRBV18; CDR3 protein: CASSPGTSGNYEQYF; CDR3 DNA: TGTGCCAGCTCACCAGGGACTAGCGGCAACTACGAGCAGTACTTC
D gene: -; J gene: TRBJ2-1; clone size: once; CDR3 length: 14; V gene: TRBV6-5; CDR3 protein: CASSFYVAPNEQFF; CDR3 DNA: TGTGCCAGCAGTTTTTATGTAGCTCCCAATGAGCAGTTCTTC
D gene: -; J gene: TRBJ1-3; clone size: -; CDR3 length: 17; V gene: TRBV11-1; CDR3 protein: CASSLVSAAVGGNTIYF; CDR3 DNA: TGTGCCAGCAGCTTAGTTTCCGCGGCCGTCGGGGGAAACACCATATATTTT
D gene: TRBD2; J gene: TRBJ2-2; clone size: -; CDR3 length: 17; V gene: TRBV7-9; CDR3 protein: CASSRSGTSGYTGELFF; CDR3 DNA: TGTGCCAGCAGCCGTAGCGGGACTAGCGGGTACACCGGGGAGCTGTTTTTT
D gene: TRBD2; J gene: TRBJ2-7; clone size: -; CDR3 length: 19; V gene: TRBV15; CDR3 protein: CATSRRGLAGGPFSYEQYF; CDR3 DNA: TGTGCCACCAGCAGACGGGGACTAGCGGGAGGGCCGTTCTCCTACGAGCAGTACTTC
D gene: TRBD1; J gene: TRBJ2-5; clone size: -; CDR3 length: 15; V gene: TRBV18; CDR3 protein: CASSRQGIGRETQYF; CDR3 DNA: TGTGCCAGCTCCCGACAGGGGATTGGACGAGAGACCCAGTACTTC
D gene: -; J gene: TRBJ2-7; clone size: -; CDR3 length: 14; V gene: TRBV11-2; CDR3 protein: CASSPPGPLYEQYF; CDR3 DNA: TGTGCCAGCAGCCCTCCGGGACCCCTCTACGAGCAGTACTTC
D gene: -; J gene: TRBJ2-1; clone size: -; CDR3 length: 17; V gene: TRBV25-1; CDR3 protein: CASSESHMGVERNEQFF; CDR3 DNA: TGTGCCAGCAGTGAATCCCACATGGGGGTGGAAAGGAATGAGCAGTTCTTC
D gene: -; J gene: TRBJ1-5; clone size: -; CDR3 length: 13; V gene: TRBV21-1; CDR3 protein: CASQGAVNQPQHF; CDR3 DNA: TGTGCCAGCCAGGGGGCGGTCAATCAGCCCCAGCATTTT
D gene: -; J gene: TRBJ1-4; clone size: few; CDR3 length: 15; V gene: TRBV28; CDR3 protein: CAGRRRDGINEKLFF; CDR3 DNA: TGTGCCGGACGCCGCCGGGACGGAATTAATGAAAAACTGTTTTTT
D gene: -; J gene: TRBJ1-2; clone size: -; CDR3 length: 14; V gene: TRBV10-3; CDR3 protein: CATFGGRQPYGYTF; CDR3 DNA: TGTGCCACGTTCGGGGGGCGCCAGCCCTATGGCTACACCTTC
D gene: -; J gene: TRBJ2-7; clone size: -; CDR3 length: 13; V gene: TRBV30; CDR3 protein: CAWSFWGSHEQYF; CDR3 DNA: TGTGCCTGGAGTTTCTGGGGTAGCCACGAGCAGTACTTC
D gene: TRBD1; J gene: TRBJ1-4; clone size: -; CDR3 length: 14; V gene: TRBV13; CDR3 protein: CASSSGQDQEKLFF; CDR3 DNA: TGTGCCAGCAGCTCGGGACAGGATCAAGAAAAACTGTTTTTT
D gene: -; J gene: TRBJ2-1; clone size: -; CDR3 length: 15; V gene: TRBV6-5; CDR3 protein: CASSPGVQSINEQFF; CDR3 DNA: TGTGCCAGCAGCCCCGGAGTCCAGTCAATCAATGAGCAGTTCTTC
D gene: -; J gene: TRBJ2-2; clone size: -; CDR3 length: 13; V gene: TRBV6-6; CDR3 protein: CASRFDTTGELFF; CDR3 DNA: TGTGCCAGCAGATTTGATACCACCGGGGAGCTGTTTTTT
D gene: -; J gene: TRBJ2-7; clone size: -; CDR3 length: 12; V gene: TRBV27; CDR3 protein: CASRGPSYEQYF; CDR3 DNA: TGTGCCAGCAGGGGGCCATCCTACGAGCAGTACTTC
D gene: TRBD2; J gene: TRBJ2-7; clone size: once; CDR3 length: 14; V gene: TRBV18; CDR3 protein: CASSPSGETYEQYF; CDR3 DNA: TGTGCCAGCTCCCCTAGCGGGGAGACCTACGAGCAGTACTTC
D gene: -; J gene: TRBJ1-1; clone size: -; CDR3 length: 12; V gene: TRBV29-1; CDR3 protein: CSVVATNTEAFF; CDR3 DNA: TGCAGCGTTGTGGCGACGAACACTGAAGCTTTCTTT
D gene: -; J gene: TRBJ1-1; clone size: -; CDR3 length: 13; V gene: TRBV27; CDR3 protein: CASSRWVDTEAFF; CDR3 DNA: TGTGCCAGCAGCCGATGGGTGGACACTGAAGCTTTCTTT
D gene: TRBD1; J gene: TRBJ2-1; clone size: -; CDR3 length: 17; V gene: TRBV10-3; CDR3 protein: CAISESEWGQGYNEQFF; CDR3 DNA: TGTGCCATCAGTGAGTCCGAGTGGGGACAGGGCTACAATGAGCAGTTCTTC
D gene: TRBD1; J gene: TRBJ2-7; clone size: few; CDR3 length: 14; V gene: TRBV10-1; CDR3 protein: CASSERGQGHEQYF; CDR3 DNA: TGCGCCAGCAGTGAGAGGGGACAGGGTCACGAGCAGTACTTC
D gene: TRBD1; J gene: TRBJ2-4; clone size: -; CDR3 length: 15; V gene: TRBV5-1; CDR3 protein: CASSLEGQGADIQYF; CDR3 DNA: TGCGCCAGCAGCTTGGAAGGACAGGGGGCTGACATTCAGTACTTC
D gene: -; J gene: TRBJ2-2; clone size: -; CDR3 length: 13; V gene: TRBV7-3; CDR3 protein: CASSSGTTGELFF; CDR3 DNA: TGTGCCAGCAGCTCGGGGACCACCGGGGAGCTGTTTTTT
D gene: TRBD1; J gene: TRBJ1-1; clone size: -; CDR3 length: 14; V gene: TRBV28; CDR3 protein: CASSAGTGITEAFF; CDR3 DNA: TGTGCCAGCAGTGCAGGGACAGGGATTACTGAAGCTTTCTTT
D gene: -; J gene: TRBJ2-1; clone size: -; CDR3 length: 13; V gene: TRBV2; CDR3 protein: CASNPVWDNEQFF; CDR3 DNA: TGTGCCAGCAACCCCGTCTGGGACAATGAGCAGTTCTTC
D gene: -; J gene: TRBJ1-2; clone size: few; CDR3 length: 13; V gene: TRBV10-1; CDR3 protein: CASSENRGYGYTF; CDR3 DNA: TGCGCCAGCAGTGAGAATCGAGGCTATGGCTACACCTTC
D gene: TRBD2; J gene: TRBJ2-1; clone size: -; CDR3 length: 16; V gene: TRBV5-1; CDR3 protein: CASSLAASGSGGEQFF; CDR3 DNA: TGCGCCAGCAGCTTGGCCGCTAGCGGGAGTGGAGGTGAGCAGTTCTTC
D gene: -; J gene: TRBJ2-7; clone size: once; CDR3 length: 13; V gene: TRBV29-1; CDR3 protein: CSVGAGIGYEQYF; CDR3 DNA: TGCAGCGTTGGGGCAGGGATCGGTTACGAGCAGTACTTC
D gene: -; J gene: TRBJ2-1; clone size: -; CDR3 length: 13; V gene: TRBV21-1; CDR3 protein: CASSTPFVGEQFF; CDR3 DNA: TGTGCCAGCAGCACCCCCTTCGTCGGTGAGCAGTTCTTC
D gene: TRBD1; J gene: TRBJ2-7; clone size: -; CDR3 length: 14; V gene: TRBV10-2; CDR3 protein: CASTARDRVHEQYF; CDR3 DNA: TGCGCCAGCACAGCCCGGGACAGGGTCCACGAGCAGTACTTC
D gene: TRBD2; J gene: TRBJ2-5; clone size: -; CDR3 length: 16; V gene: TRBV7-2; CDR3 protein: CASSTRLAGGRETQYF; CDR3 DNA: TGTGCCAGCAGCACCCGACTAGCGGGGGGCCGGGAGACCCAGTACTTC
D gene: TRBD1; J gene: TRBJ2-6; clone size: -; CDR3 length: 16; V gene: TRBV5-4; CDR3 protein: CASSLDRGSGANVLTF; CDR3 DNA: TGTGCCAGCAGCTTGGACAGGGGTTCTGGGGCCAACGTCCTGACTTTC